These 7 T cell receptor beta chains were all obtained from the same sample, sequenced in a study of T-cell memory formation after mild COVID-19. TCRdb reprocessed the 5' RACE reads with MiXCR, giving one entry per CDR3 protein. In the table there are 300,000 to 350,000 distinct CDR3 sequences, about 13% of which are singletons. Specimen: PBMCs or a T cell subset sorted from them (not recorded which). These receptor sequences come from a man younger than 35 who had mild COVID-19 (a few samples of this study predate the infection). Cell type and time point are not known.

This clonotype was detected once. The CDR3 DNA reads TGTGCCAGCAGTCGCGGCAGGGAAGGACTAGCCTACGAGCAGTACTTC. Translating it yields CASSRGREGLAYEQYF. The chain carries TRBV6-5 and TRBJ2-7; 7 nucleotides align to TRBD2. The germline V gene has CDR1 MNHEY and CDR2 SVGAGI. V gave up 5 bases and J gave up 2 bases; unmatched junction bases: 12. This CDR3 comprises 16 residues.

The rearrangement links TRBV29-1 to TRBJ2-7, with 11 bases matching TRBD1. The J segment lost 5 bases and the V segment lost 6 bases, leaving 3 bases of the junction unmatched. This CDR3 has 12 amino acids. Germline CDR1 is SQVTM and CDR2 is ANQGSEA. CDR3 DNA sequence: TGCAGCGTCGGACAGGGGGCTAACGAGCAGTACTTC. It codes for CSVGQGANEQYF.

Details on this clonotype: A much larger clone differs from this one at a single base, so this may be a read error. The V gene is TRBV5-6, the J gene TRBJ2-2, with D hard to call. This CDR3 spans 13 amino acids. V lost 3 bases, J lost 3 bases, and 6 bases lay in between. CDR1 is SGHDT and CDR2 is YYEEEE in the germline V gene. CDR3 nucleotide sequence: TGTGCCAGCAGCTCCCATCACACCGGGGAGCTGTTTTTT. Translating gives CASSSHHTGELFF.

The genes are TRBV7-3 and TRBJ2-5; 8 bases align to TRBD2. V shed 5 bases and J 4 bases; nucleotides not matched to a gene: 6. Germline V lookup: CDR1 SGHTA, CDR2 FQGTGA. This CDR3 has 14 amino acids. This chain's CDR3 is CASSDGGAGETQYF. CDR3 nucleotides: TGTGCCAGCAGCGACGGGGGGGCTGGAGAGACCCAGTACTTC.

The rearrangement uses TRBV2 and TRBJ1-6, with D perhaps TRBD1 (6 bases). Deletions cut 0 bases from V and 9 bases from J, with 15 bases between. The germline gives CDR1 SNHLY, CDR2 FYNNEI. The CDR3 is 16 amino acids. CDR3 coding DNA: TGTGCCAGCAGTGAAGCTCCCGGGGGCCAAGGTTCACCCCTCCACTTT. This translates into CASSEAPGGQGSPLHF.

This clonotype was detected only a few times. The chain couples TRBV28 to TRBJ1-5; D is perhaps TRBD1 (6 bases). Germline loops: CDR1 MDHEN, CDR2 SYDVKM. The CDR3 runs to 14 residues. The V and J ends lost 6 bases and 6 bases respectively, with 15 bases between them. CDR3 protein: CASRPGGDTQPQHF. CDR3 bases: TGTGCCAGCAGGCCCGGGGGCGATACTCAGCCCCAGCATTTT.

The J gene is TRBJ2-3, the V gene TRBV4-3, with 8 positions matching TRBD2. V was pared by 2 bases and J by 4 bases, with 5 bases of the junction left unmatched. Germline CDR1 LGHNA, CDR2 YSLEER. This CDR3 spans 15 amino acids. CDR3 protein: CASSQSGLAADTQYF. CDR3 bases: TGCGCCAGCAGCCAAAGTGGACTAGCAGCAGATACGCAGTATTTT.